These 13 T cell receptor beta chains came from one sample sequenced in a study of cytomegalovirus exposure and HLA in healthy donors. PCR involved 60 Vbeta and 13 Jbeta primers. Sequencing was performed with immunoSEQ multiplex PCR; in TCRdb, only in-frame clones are kept and a portion is missing. The table lists about 210,000 clones, about three quarters of them singletons. Material: PBMCs. These receptors were obtained from a boy aged 5-17 years in good health and CMV-seronegative.

The chain is built from TRBV7-9 and TRBJ2-1; 8 positions match TRBD2. The CDR3 totals 17 residues. Germline V gene data show CDR1 as SEHNR and CDR2 as FQNEAQ (reference sequence). V shed 6 bases, J shed 0 bases, and the junction held 10 bases outside the gene matches. The CDR3 DNA reads TGTGCCAGCAGGGTACCCTTAAGCGGGAGCTCCTACAATGAGCAGTTCTTC. Amino acid sequence: CASRVPLSGSSYNEQFF.

This chain connects TRBV18 to TRBJ1-2; 9 bases fit TRBD1. The CDR3 totals 15 residues. V lost 3 bases to trimming and J lost 7 bases; unmatched junction nucleotides: 9. The germline CDR1 and CDR2 sequences are KGHSH and LQKENI. The CDR3 region is CASSPPWTGESGYTF. The CDR3 region has the DNA TGTGCCAGCTCACCCCCCTGGACAGGGGAATCTGGCTACACCTTC.

CDR3 sequence (DNA): TGTGCCAGCAGCCAACTTACTAGCGGGACCTACGAGCAGTACTTC. This codes for CASSQLTSGTYEQYF. This chain uses TRBV14 with TRBJ2-7; 10 bases fit TRBD2. Germline lookup yields CDR1 SGHDN and CDR2 FVKESK. The CDR3 is made up of 15 amino acids. V was pared by 2 bases and J by 2 bases, with 3 bases of the junction left unmatched.

The gene calls are TRBV7-9 and TRBJ1-5, with D maybe TRBD1 (6 bases). V was clipped by 4 bases and J by 1 base, with 17 bases between them. There are 17 residues in the CDR3. The germline CDR1 and CDR2 sequences are SEHNR and FQNEAQ (reference sequence). CDR3: CASSSYGGGPSNQPQHF. DNA of the CDR3: TGTGCCAGCAGCTCCTACGGGGGGGGCCCAAGCAATCAGCCCCAGCATTTT.

Only one count was recorded for this clone. The chain couples TRBV19 to TRBJ2-4; D not resolved. V lost 4 bases, J lost 6 bases, and 22 bases lay in between. There are 17 residues in the CDR3. Germline V gives CDR1 LNHDA, CDR2 SQIVND (reference sequence). CDR3 protein: CASSTGVGYGFGNIQYF. In DNA, the CDR3 is TGTGCCAGTAGTACCGGAGTTGGGTATGGTTTCGGAAACATTCAGTACTTC.

This clone was counted only a few times. The chain combines TRBV5-1 with TRBJ1-1; the match to TRBD1 covers 7 bases. CDR1 is SGHRS and CDR2 is YFSETQ in the germline V gene. V lost 3 bases, J lost 4 bases, and 6 bases stayed unmatched. The CDR3 spans 14 residues. CDR3 region: CASSSTGVGTEAFF. CDR3 nucleotides: TGCGCCAGCAGCTCCACAGGGGTGGGCACTGAAGCTTTCTTT.

The count of this clone is one. The sample carries other DNA sequences with the same CDR3. This rearrangement joins TRBV30 to TRBJ2-7; D perhaps matches TRBD1 (6 bases). Germline V lookup: CDR1 GTSNPN, CDR2 SVGIG (reference sequence). The ends were cut back, 4 bases at V and 5 bases at J, with 12 bases in the middle. The CDR3 runs 12 residues. CDR3 amino acids: CAWTGAAHEQYF. CDR3 DNA: TGTGCCTGGACAGGGGCGGCCCACGAGCAGTACTTC.

The chain joins TRBV7-2 to TRBJ2-5; tentatively, D is TRBD2 (5 bases). The V end was cut by 0 bases, the J end by 10 bases, with 15 bases between. Germline V gene lookup returns CDR1 SGHTA and CDR2 FQGNSA. The CDR3 runs to 14 residues. CDR3 in DNA: TGTGCCAGCAGCTTAGCGCCGCAGGTCGGGGACCAGTACTTC. It is translated as CASSLAPQVGDQYF.

The J gene is TRBJ2-7, the V gene TRBV27; TRBD1 matches 9 bases. Germline CDR1 is MNHEY and CDR2 is SMNVEV (reference sequence). J was trimmed by 0 bases and V by 6 bases; bases with no gene match: 6. The CDR3 covers 15 residues. This CDR3 reads CASRPGTGSSYEQYF. The CDR3 bases are TGTGCCAGCAGGCCCGGGACAGGGAGCTCCTACGAGCAGTACTTC.

Worth noting for this clone: Different DNA sequences within this sample yield the same CDR3. The gene calls are TRBV6-1 and TRBJ1-1, with a weak D call TRBD1 (5 bases). V was clipped by 3 bases and J by 1 base, with 6 bases between them. Germline V gene sequence: CDR1 MNHNS, CDR2 SASEGT. The CDR3 is 13 amino acids. The CDR3 nucleotides are TGTGCCAGCAGTGACAGGGAGAACACTGAAGCTTTCTTT. This translates into CASSDRENTEAFF.

The rearrangement joins TRBV29-1 to TRBJ2-3, with 8 bases aligning to TRBD1. The junction had 4 bases not matched to a gene; V was cut back by 4 bases and J by 1 base. This CDR3 has 14 amino acids. Germline V gene sequence: CDR1 SQVTM, CDR2 ANQGSEA. DNA of the CDR3: TGCAGCGTTGGCCAGACAGGGGGCACAGATACGCAGTATTTT. Protein product: CSVGQTGGTDTQYF.

In DNA, the CDR3 is TGTGCCAGCTTCCTGCGACCGGGAGCCACTGAAGCTTTCTTT. Protein sequence: CASFLRPGATEAFF. The J gene is TRBJ1-1, the V gene TRBV11-3, with unresolved D. CDR3 length: 14 residues. V was cut by 8 bases and J by 4 bases, with 17 bases left in between. CDR1 and CDR2 from the germline V gene are SGHNT and YENEEA.

This chain links TRBV5-4 with TRBJ1-2; no firm D call. CDR3 length: 15 amino acids. The V gene lost 4 bases and the J gene lost 2 bases, with 15 bases spanning the gap. Germline CDR1 and CDR2: SGHNT and YYREEE (reference sequence). The CDR3 coding sequence is TGTGCCAGCAGCCCTATACCGGGTCTCAACTATGGCTACACCTTC. Translation gives CASSPIPGLNYGYTF.